The clone carrying this T cell receptor beta chain has more than one count but fewer than ten. Its cognate antigen is unknown. This specimen belongs to a study of T cell repertoires in cytomegalovirus infection. For the study at large: Public TCR beta signatures indicated both CMV infection and matching HLA type.

The CDR3 spans 15 residues. CDR1 is SGHAT and CDR2 is FQNNGV in the germline V gene. V shed 1 base and J shed 4 bases, with 10 bases lying between them. TCRdb called the reads again in MiXCR, with one record for every CDR3 protein. The sample holds roughly 140,000 distinct CDR3 sequences, 20% to 30% seen once. Study-wide results and caveats: CMV-specific HLA-C-restricted TCR beta clonotypes dominated the ex vivo response. Summed frequency of public TCR beta families distinguished CMV carriers with the relevant HLA.

This TCR came from a human donor in good health (CMV status not recorded). Some clones in this sample may be carry-over from other donors' samples. The sample was PBMCs. The chain is built from TRBV11-2 and TRBJ1-4; D perhaps matches TRBD1 (6 bases). The CDR3 protein is CASSLAGAGNEKLFF. In nucleotides, the CDR3 is TGTGCCAGCAGCTTAGCGGGGGCGGGTAATGAAAAACTGTTTTTT. Full variable domain (outside the CDR3, taken from reference TRBV11-2 and TRBJ1-4): EAGVAQSPRYKIIEKRQSVAFWCNPISGHATLYWYQQILGQGPKLLIQFQNNGVVDDSQLPKDRFSAERLKGVDSTLKIQPAKLEDSAVYLCASSLAGAGNEKLFFGSGTQLSVL.